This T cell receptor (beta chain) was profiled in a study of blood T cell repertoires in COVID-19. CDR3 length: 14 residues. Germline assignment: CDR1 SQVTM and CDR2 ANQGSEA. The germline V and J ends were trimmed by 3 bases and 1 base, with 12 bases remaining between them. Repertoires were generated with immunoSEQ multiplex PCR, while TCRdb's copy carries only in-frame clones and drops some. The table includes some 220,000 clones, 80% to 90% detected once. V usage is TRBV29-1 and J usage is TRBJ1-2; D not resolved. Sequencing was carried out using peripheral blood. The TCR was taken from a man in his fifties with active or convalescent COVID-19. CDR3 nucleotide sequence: TGCAGCGTTGAGGGCCGTCCGAATAACTATGGCTACACCTTC. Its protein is CSVEGRPNNYGYTF.